This T cell receptor beta chain was captured in a study of cytomegalovirus exposure and HLA in healthy donors. The CDR3 covers 14 residues. Germline CDR1 is SGHRS and CDR2 is YFSETQ. Germline trimming cut 1 base from V and 10 bases from J; bases unmatched to any gene: 7. PCR employed 60 Vbeta and 13 Jbeta primers. The data were produced by immunoSEQ multiplex PCR, yet TCRdb's version contains in-frame clones alone and is incomplete. Of 160,000 or so clones in the sample, 70% are singletons; the top ten hold roughly 4.5%. J is TRBJ2-1 and V is TRBV5-1; 8 nucleotides align to TRBD2. The source material was PBMCs. This sequence was found in a man aged 18 to 29 in good health and CMV-seropositive. DNA of the CDR3: TGCGCCAGCAGCTTGTCGAAGCGGGAGAACGAGCAGTTCTTC. Translating it yields CASSLSKRENEQFF.